Here is one T cell receptor beta chain with its context. This clonotype was observed at least ten times. This receptor's antigen is unknown. Base qualities are not at hand, and no much larger clone is one base apart. Ophthalmopathy patients had moderately to severely active disease, Clinical Activity Score of at least 3, NOSPECS grade of at least 4, and duration under 3 months. The study excluded patients with uncontrolled infections, other autoimmune diseases, pregnancy or lactation. Diagnoses relied on clinical symptoms, serum thyroxine and TRAb, thyroid ultrasound and orbital computed tomography. Ficoll-Paque density gradient centrifugation was used to isolate PBMCs from around 10 ml of fresh peripheral blood. Total RNA was extracted with Trizol reagent, and quality was checked on an Agilent 2100 Bioanalyzer. The CDR3 numbers 14 residues from cysteine through phenylalanine. The DNA shown is the 42-base CDR3, in frame from base 1. V lost 4 bases and J lost 9 bases, and the count of bases not matched to a germline gene is 7. CDR1 and CDR2, per the germline V gene, are SGDLS and YYNGEE.

This record belongs to a study of T cells in Graves' hyperthyroidism and ophthalmopathy (dated by TCRdb to the late 2010s). In terms of the full investigation: Peripheral blood samples were taken at the time of initial diagnosis, prior to any treatment. A discovery cohort of roughly 100 patients, 43 with Graves' ophthalmopathy and approximately 60 with stable Graves' hyperthyroidism, was used to find distinguishing TCR V-J signatures. Prospective prediction of ophthalmopathy was tested in an independent validation cohort consisting of 18 hyperthyroidism patients and approximately 16 patients who later progressed to ophthalmopathy. For training and testing, the 100 patients in the discovery cohort were randomly divided in a 7:3 ratio. In more than five Graves' hyperthyroidism patients, the study also compared T-cell repertoires from thyroid tissue with T-cell repertoires from blood. Once sampling was done, hyperthyroidism patients were given methimazole at a starting dose of 30 mg daily, whereas ophthalmopathy patients were given high-dose intravenous methylprednisolone. TCR Vbeta CDR3 sequencing of 120 to 150 peripheral blood samples (roughly 43 ophthalmopathy, under 80 hyperthyroidism and 17 progressor patients) is reported in the paper. Results and caveats for the whole study, not just this receptor: Most expanded thyroid clonotypes (frequency above 0.001) were also detected in blood, a finding suggesting that blood repertoires may reflect thyroid immune responses. Sample size was not statistically predetermined, and blinding of investigators to group allocation was not performed. During validation, the model predicted progression to ophthalmopathy a median of around 6 months ahead of onset, with more than 55% sensitivity and under 85% specificity. Ophthalmopathy was separated from stable hyperthyroidism by a 13 V-J signature model, with roughly 88% sensitivity and approximately 81% specificity obtained in cross-validation and 80%/75% obtained in testing.

The TCR beta CDR3 regions were amplified from RNA transcripts. The first round of RT-PCR for the TCR CDR3 was performed with the HTBI primer set and the Qiagen OneStep RT-PCR kit. A second multiplex PCR round built the libraries, followed by size selection and purification. Paired-end sequencing of the libraries was performed with 100 bp reads on an Illumina HiSeq2000. The paper's processing steps were these. SOAPnuke was used to process the raw data, removing reads that contained adapters or uncalled bases, had a mean Phred below 15, or lacked an exact match to the constant primer or identifier. COPE v1.2.5 was used to merge high-quality paired reads, and clonotypes were defined as unique nucleotide sequences. Clonotypes were aligned to IMGT TRBV, TRBD and TRBJ reference segments using MiTCR v1.1. The analysis included only V-J combinations with a frequency above 0.0001, which together covered approximately 99% of the repertoires. A TCS score was defined as the ratio of F50 (clonal expansion) to E x V (chaos), with BLOSUM62-based TCRdist applied between CDR3 peptides within each V-J. Welch's t-statistics and random forest reduced several hundred V-J features to about 13, which were used in a naive Bayes classifier (R e1071). TCRdb redid the processing of the public reads, applying fastp at Q25 and MiXCR, and retained in-frame beta chains. For every CDR3 protein sequence, its rows merge into one entry that carries the most common genes and DNA. TCRdb, not the authors, supplied the V and J calls. The sample table lists 300,000 or so distinct CDR3 sequences, about 18% of them with a count of one. The ten largest make up over 45% of the sample.

The receptor comes from a woman aged 55-75 years with Graves' ophthalmopathy. The chain is encoded by TRBV9 joined to TRBJ2-7, with 13 junctional bases fitting TRBD2. Sequencing input: blood. The CDR3 region has the sequence CASSRGLAGELQYF. The nucleotide sequence reads TGTGCCAGCAGCCGAGGACTAGCGGGAGAGTTGCAGTACTTC.